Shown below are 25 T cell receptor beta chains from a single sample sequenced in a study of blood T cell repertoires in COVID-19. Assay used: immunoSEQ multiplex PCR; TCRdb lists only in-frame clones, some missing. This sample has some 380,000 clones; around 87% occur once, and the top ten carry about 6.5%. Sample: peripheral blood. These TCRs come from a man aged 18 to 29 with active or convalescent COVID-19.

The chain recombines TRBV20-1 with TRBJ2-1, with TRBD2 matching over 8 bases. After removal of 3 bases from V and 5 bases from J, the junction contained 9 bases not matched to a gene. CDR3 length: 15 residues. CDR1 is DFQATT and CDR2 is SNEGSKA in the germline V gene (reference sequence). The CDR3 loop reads CSASSSGGTNNEQFF. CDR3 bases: TGCAGTGCTAGTTCCAGCGGGGGCACCAACAATGAGCAGTTCTTC.

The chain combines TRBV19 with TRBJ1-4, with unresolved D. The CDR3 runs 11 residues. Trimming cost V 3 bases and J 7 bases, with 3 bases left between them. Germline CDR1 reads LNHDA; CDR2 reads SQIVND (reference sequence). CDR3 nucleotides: TGTGCCAGTAGTATCCTTGAAAAACTGTTTTTT. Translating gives CASSILEKLFF.

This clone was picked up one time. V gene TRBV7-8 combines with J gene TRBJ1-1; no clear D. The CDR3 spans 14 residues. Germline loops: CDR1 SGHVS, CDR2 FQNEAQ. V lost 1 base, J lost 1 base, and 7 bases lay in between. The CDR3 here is CASSLGRENTEAFF. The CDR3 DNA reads TGTGCCAGCAGCTTAGGGCGGGAGAACACTGAAGCTTTCTTT.

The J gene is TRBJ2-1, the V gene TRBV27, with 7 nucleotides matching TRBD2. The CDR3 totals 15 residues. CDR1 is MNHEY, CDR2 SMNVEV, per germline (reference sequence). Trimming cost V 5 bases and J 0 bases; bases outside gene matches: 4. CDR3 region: CASSREVSSYNEQFF. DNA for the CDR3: TGTGCCAGCAGTCGGGAGGTAAGCTCCTACAATGAGCAGTTCTTC.

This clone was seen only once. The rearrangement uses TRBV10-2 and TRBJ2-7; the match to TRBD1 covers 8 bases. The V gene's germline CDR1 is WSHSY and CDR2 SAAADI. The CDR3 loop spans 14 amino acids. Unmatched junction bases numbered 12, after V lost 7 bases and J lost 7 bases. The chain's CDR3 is CASTSVGQGGEQYF. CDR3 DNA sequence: TGCGCCAGCACGAGTGTCGGACAGGGTGGTGAGCAGTACTTC.

The DNA for the CDR3 is TGTGCAAGTCGCTTAGCTTTCGAACTTGACACCGGGGAGCTGTTTTTT. Translation: CASRLAFELDTGELFF. V is TRBV12-2 and J is TRBJ2-2; the table calls TRBD2, which could not be checked here. TRBV12-2 is reported as a pseudogene. The CDR3 sequence is 16 residues long.

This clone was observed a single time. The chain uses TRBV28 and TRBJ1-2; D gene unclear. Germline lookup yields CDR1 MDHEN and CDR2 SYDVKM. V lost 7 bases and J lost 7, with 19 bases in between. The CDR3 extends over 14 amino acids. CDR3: CASTWTSRAGGYTF. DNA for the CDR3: TGTGCCAGCACCTGGACCTCGCGGGCGGGTGGCTACACCTTC.

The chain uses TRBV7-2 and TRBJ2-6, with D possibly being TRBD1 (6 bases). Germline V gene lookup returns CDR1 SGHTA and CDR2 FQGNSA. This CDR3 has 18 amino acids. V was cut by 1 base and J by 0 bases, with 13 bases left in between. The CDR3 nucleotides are TGTGCCAGCAGCTTAGGCGGCAGGGGCCCCTCTGGGGCCAACGTCCTGACTTTC. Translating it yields CASSLGGRGPSGANVLTF.

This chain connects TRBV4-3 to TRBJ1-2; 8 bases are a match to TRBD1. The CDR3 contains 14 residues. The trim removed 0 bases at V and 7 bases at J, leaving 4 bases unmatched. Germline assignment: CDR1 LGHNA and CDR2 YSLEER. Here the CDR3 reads CASSQDGRGLGYTF. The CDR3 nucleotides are TGCGCCAGCAGCCAAGATGGCAGGGGGCTTGGCTACACCTTC.

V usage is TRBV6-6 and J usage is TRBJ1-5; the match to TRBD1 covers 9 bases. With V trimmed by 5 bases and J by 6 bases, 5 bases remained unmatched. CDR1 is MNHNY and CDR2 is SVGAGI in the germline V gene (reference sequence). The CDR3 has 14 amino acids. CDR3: CASSLTGGSQPQHF. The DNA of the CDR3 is TGTGCCAGCAGTCTGACAGGGGGAAGTCAGCCCCAGCATTTT.

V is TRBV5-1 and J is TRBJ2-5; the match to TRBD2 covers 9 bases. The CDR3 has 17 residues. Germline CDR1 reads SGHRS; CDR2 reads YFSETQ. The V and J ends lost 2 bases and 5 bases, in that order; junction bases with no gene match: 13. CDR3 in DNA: TGCGCCAGCAGCTTACCGGGACTAGCTCGGGTCGGGGAGACCCAGTACTTC. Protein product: CASSLPGLARVGETQYF.

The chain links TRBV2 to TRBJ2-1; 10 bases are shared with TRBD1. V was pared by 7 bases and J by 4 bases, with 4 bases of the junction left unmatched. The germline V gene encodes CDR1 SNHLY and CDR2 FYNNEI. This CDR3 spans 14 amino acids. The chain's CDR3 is CASTGDRGYNEQFF. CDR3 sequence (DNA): TGTGCCAGCACCGGGGACAGGGGTTACAATGAGCAGTTCTTC.

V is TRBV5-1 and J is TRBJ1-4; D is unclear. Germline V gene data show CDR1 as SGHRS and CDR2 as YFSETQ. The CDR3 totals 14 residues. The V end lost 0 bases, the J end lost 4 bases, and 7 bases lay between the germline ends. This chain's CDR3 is CASSLGGVNEKLFF. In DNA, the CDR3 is TGCGCCAGCAGCTTGGGGGGAGTTAATGAAAAACTGTTTTTT.

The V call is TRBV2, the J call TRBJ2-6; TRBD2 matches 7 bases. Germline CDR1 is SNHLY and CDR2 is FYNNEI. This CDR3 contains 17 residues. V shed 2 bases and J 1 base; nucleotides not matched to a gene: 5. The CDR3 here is CASSERGGVSGANVLTF. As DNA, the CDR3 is TGTGCCAGCAGTGAAAGGGGAGGGGTTTCTGGGGCCAACGTCCTGACTTTC.

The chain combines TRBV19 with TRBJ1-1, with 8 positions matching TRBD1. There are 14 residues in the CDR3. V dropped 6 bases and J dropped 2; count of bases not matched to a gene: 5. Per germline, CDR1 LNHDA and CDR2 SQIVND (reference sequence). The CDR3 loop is CASSRTGFNTEAFF. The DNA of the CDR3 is TGTGCCAGTAGCCGGACAGGGTTTAACACTGAAGCTTTCTTT.

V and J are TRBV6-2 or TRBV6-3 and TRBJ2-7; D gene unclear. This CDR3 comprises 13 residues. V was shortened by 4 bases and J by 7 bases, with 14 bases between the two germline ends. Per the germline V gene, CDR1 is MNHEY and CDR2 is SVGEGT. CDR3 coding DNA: TGTGCCAGCAGTTTAAGCCTCCTCGGTGAGCAGTACTTC. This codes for CASSLSLLGEQYF.

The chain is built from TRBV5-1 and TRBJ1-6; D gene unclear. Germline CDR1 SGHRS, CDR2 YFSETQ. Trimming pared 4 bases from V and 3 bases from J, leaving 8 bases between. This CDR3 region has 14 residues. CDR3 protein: CASSESDYNSPLHF. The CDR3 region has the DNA TGCGCCAGCAGCGAGAGCGACTATAATTCACCCCTCCACTTT.

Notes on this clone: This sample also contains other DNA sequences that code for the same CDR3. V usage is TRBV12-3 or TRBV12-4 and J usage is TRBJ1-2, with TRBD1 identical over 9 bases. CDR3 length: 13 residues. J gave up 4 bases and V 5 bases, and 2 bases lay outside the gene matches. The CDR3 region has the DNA TGTGCCAGCAGTCTGGGACAGGGCTATGGCTACACCTTC. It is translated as CASSLGQGYGYTF.

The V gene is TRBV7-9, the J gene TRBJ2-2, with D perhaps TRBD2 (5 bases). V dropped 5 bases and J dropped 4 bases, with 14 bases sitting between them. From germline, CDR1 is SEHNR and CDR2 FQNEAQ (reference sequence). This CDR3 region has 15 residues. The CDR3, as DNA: TGTGCCAGCAGCCACGGGGATAAACTCACCGGGGAGCTGTTTTTT. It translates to CASSHGDKLTGELFF. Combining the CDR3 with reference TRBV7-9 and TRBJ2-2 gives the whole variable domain DTGVSQNPRHKITKRGQNVTFRCDPISEHNRLYWYRQTLGQGPEFLTYFQNEAQLEKSRLLSDRFSAERPKGSFSTLEIQRTEQGDSAMYLCASSHGDKLTGELFFGEGSRLTVL.

The CDR3 loop is CASSMDRGLSDYTF. The CDR3, as DNA: TGCGCCAGCAGCATGGACAGGGGATTAAGCGACTACACCTTC. The gene calls are TRBV5-1 and TRBJ1-2, with TRBD1 identical over 9 bases. The CDR3 has 14 amino acids. Unmatched junction bases numbered 11, after V lost 4 bases and J lost 10 bases. Germline values: CDR1 SGHRS, CDR2 YFSETQ. The full variable domain, with the rest looked up from reference TRBV5-1 and TRBJ1-2, is KAGVTQTPRYLIKTRGQQVTLSCSPISGHRSVSWYQQTPGQGLQFLFEYFSETQRNKGNFPGRFSGRQFSNSRSEMNVSTLELGDSALYLCASSMDRGLSDYTFGSGTRLTVV.

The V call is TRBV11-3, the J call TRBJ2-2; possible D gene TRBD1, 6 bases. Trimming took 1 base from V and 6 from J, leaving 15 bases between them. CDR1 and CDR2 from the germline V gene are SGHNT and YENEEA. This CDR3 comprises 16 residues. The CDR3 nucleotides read TGTGCCAGCAGCTTAGGGGGCGGCCCAGGGGCCGGGGAGCTGTTTTTT. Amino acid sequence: CASSLGGGPGAGELFF.

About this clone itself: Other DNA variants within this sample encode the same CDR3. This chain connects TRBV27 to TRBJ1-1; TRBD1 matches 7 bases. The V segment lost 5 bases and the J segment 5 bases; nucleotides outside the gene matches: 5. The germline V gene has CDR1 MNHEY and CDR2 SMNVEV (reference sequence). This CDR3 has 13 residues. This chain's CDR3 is CASSLTGVTEAFF. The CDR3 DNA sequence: TGTGCCAGCAGTCTCACAGGGGTAACTGAAGCTTTCTTT.

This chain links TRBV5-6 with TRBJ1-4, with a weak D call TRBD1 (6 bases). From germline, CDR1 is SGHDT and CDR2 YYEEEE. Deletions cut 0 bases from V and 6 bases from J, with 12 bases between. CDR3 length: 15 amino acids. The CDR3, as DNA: TGTGCCAGCAGCTTGGCAGGGGACCGGGATGAAAAACTGTTTTTT. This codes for CASSLAGDRDEKLFF.

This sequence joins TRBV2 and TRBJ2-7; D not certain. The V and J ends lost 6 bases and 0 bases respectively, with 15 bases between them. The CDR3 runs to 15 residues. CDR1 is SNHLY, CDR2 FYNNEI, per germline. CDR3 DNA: TGTGCCAGCAGGACCGAGACAAAGAGCTCCTACGAGCAGTACTTC. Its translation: CASRTETKSSYEQYF.

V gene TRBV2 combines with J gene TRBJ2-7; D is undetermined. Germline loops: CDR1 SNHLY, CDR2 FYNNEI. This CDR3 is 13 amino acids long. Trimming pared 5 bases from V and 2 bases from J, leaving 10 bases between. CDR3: CASSTTQTYEQYF. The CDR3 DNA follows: TGTGCCAGCAGTACGACACAAACCTACGAGCAGTACTTC.